This TCR beta chain was profiled in a study of pediatric ulcerative colitis. The study, taken as a whole, reports: Blood-rectal clonal overlap within each person was significantly higher in ulcerative colitis patients than controls.

The protocol was immunoSEQ multiplex PCR, while the TCRdb copy is restricted to in-frame clones and leaves out a portion. In the table there are approximately 15,000 clones, about 74% of which are singletons. The rectum was sampled with one to two pinch biopsies at colonoscopy. The V and J ends lost 8 bases and 5 bases, in that order; junction bases with no gene match: 13. This CDR3 is 15 amino acids long. CDR1 LNHDA and CDR2 SQIVND come from the germline V gene (reference sequence). This clone was counted only a few times. Its target is unknown. The chain is built from TRBV19 and TRBJ2-7; 9 positions match TRBD1. The sample taken for sequencing was gut tissue. This receptor was taken from a girl aged 5-17 years with moderate ulcerative colitis. DNA of the CDR3: TGTGCCAGTCGAAGAAAGGGGGGACAGGGCCACGAGCAGTACTTC. Its translation is CASRRKGGQGHEQYF.